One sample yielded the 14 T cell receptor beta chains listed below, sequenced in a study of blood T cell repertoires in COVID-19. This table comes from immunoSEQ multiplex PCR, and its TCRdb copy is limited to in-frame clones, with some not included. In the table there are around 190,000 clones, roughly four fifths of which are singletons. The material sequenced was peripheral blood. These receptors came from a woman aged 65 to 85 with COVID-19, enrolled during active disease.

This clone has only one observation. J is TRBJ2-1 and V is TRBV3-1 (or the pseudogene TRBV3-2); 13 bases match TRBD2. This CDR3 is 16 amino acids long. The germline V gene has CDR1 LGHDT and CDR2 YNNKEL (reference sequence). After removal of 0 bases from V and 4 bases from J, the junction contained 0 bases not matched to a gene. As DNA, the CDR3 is TGTGCCAGCAGCCAAGAACTAGCGGGAGGGTACAATGAGCAGTTCTTC. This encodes CASSQELAGGYNEQFF.

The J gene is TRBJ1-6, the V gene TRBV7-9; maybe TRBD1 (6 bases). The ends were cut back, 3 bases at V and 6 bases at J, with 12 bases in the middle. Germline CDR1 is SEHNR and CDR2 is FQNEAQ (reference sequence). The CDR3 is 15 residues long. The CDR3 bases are TGTGCCAGCAGCTTGTCAGGGGCGGGTAATTCACCCCTCCACTTT. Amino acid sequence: CASSLSGAGNSPLHF.

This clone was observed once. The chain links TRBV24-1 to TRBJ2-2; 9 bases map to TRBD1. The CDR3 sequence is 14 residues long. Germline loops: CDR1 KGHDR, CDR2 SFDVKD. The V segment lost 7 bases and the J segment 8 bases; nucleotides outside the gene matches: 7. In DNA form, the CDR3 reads TGTGCCACCAGCGCCACAGGGGGCTCAGGGGAGCTGTTTTTT. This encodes CATSATGGSGELFF.

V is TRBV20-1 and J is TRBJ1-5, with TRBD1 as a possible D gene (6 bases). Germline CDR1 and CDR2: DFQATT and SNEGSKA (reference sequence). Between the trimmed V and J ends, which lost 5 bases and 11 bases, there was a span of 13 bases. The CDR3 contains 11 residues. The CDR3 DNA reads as TGCAGTGCTCCCAGGGGAAATGCCCAGCATTTT. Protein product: CSAPRGNAQHF.

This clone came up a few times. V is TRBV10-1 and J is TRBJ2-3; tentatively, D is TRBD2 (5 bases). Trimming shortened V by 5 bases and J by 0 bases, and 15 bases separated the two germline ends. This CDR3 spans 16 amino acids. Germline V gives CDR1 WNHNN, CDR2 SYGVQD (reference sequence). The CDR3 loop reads CASSMGSGVSTDTQYF. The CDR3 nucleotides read TGCGCCAGCAGTATGGGAAGCGGAGTTAGCACAGATACGCAGTATTTT.

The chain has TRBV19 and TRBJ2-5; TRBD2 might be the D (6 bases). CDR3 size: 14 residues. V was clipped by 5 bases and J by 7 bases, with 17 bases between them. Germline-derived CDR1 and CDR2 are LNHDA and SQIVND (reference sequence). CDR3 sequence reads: CASSVKGVEGTQYF. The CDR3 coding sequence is TGTGCCAGTAGTGTGAAGGGCGTGGAGGGGACCCAGTACTTC.

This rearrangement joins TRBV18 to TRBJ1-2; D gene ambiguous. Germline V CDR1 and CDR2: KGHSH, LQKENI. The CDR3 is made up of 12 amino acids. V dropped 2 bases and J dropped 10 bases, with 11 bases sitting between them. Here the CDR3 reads CASSPGQMNYTF. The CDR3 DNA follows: TGTGCCAGCTCACCAGGCCAGATGAACTACACCTTC. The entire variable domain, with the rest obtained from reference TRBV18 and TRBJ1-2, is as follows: NAGVMQNPRHLVRRRGQEARLRCSPMKGHSHVYWYRQLPEEGLKFMVYLQKENIIDESGMPKERFSAEFPKEGPSILRIQQVVRGDSAAYFCASSPGQMNYTFGSGTRLTVV.

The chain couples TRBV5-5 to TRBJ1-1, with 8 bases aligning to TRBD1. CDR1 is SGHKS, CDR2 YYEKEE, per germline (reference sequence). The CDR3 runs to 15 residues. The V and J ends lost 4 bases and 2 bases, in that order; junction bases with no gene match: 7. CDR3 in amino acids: CASSTRTGQNTEAFF. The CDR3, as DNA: TGTGCCAGCAGCACCCGGACAGGGCAAAACACTGAAGCTTTCTTT.

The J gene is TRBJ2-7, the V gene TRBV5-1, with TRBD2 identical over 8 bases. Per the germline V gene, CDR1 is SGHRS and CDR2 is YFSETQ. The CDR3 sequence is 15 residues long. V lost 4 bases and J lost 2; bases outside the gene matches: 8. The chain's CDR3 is CASSPGGPEAYEQYF. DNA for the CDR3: TGCGCCAGCAGCCCGGGAGGGCCCGAGGCCTACGAGCAGTACTTC. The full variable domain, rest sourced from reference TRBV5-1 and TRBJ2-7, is KAGVTQTPRYLIKTRGQQVTLSCSPISGHRSVSWYQQTPGQGLQFLFEYFSETQRNKGNFPGRFSGRQFSNSRSEMNVSTLELGDSALYLCASSPGGPEAYEQYFGPGTRLTVT.

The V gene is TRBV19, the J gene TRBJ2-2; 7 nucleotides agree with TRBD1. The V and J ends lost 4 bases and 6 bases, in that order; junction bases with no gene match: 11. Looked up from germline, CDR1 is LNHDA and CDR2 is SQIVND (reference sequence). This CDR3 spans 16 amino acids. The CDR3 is CASSTLTGLGPGELFF. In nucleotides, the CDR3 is TGTGCCAGTAGTACCCTGACAGGGTTAGGACCCGGGGAGCTGTTTTTT.

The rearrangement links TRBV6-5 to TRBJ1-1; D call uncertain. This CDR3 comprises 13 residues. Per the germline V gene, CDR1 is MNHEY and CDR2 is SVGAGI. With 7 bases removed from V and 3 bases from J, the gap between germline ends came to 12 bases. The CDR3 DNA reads TGTGCCAGCACCCCGGACTCCTACACTGAAGCTTTCTTT. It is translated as CASTPDSYTEAFF.

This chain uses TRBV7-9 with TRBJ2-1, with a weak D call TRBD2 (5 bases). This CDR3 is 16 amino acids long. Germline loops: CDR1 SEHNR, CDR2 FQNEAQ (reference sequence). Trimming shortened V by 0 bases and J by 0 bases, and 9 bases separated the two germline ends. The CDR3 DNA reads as TGTGCCAGCAGCTTAGCATTGGGGAGCTCCTACAATGAGCAGTTCTTC. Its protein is CASSLALGSSYNEQFF.

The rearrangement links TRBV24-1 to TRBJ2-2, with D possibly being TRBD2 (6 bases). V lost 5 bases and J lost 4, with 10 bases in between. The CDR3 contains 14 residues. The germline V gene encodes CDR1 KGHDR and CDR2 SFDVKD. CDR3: CATSVREVTGELFF. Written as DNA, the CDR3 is TGTGCCACCAGTGTGCGGGAAGTCACCGGGGAGCTGTTTTTT.

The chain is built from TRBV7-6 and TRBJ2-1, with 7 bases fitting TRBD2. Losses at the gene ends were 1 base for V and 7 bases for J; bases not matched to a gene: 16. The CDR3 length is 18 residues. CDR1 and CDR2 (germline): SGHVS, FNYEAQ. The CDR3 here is CASSLGSRLAVFRNEQFF. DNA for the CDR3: TGTGCCAGCAGCTTAGGATCGCGGCTAGCGGTTTTCAGGAATGAGCAGTTCTTC.